This entry lists 3 T cell receptor beta chains sequenced from one sample in a study of blood T cell repertoires in COVID-19. Method: immunoSEQ multiplex PCR; TCRdb's copy keeps in-frame clones and lacks some. This table has some 300,000 clones, around 92% appearing once. Sequencing was done on a sample of PBMCs or T cells enriched from blood (not recorded which). The receptors shown here come from a woman aged 50 to 60 who had been exposed to COVID-19.

V and J are TRBV3-1 (or the pseudogene TRBV3-2) and TRBJ2-1; D is unresolved. Germline CDR1 LGHDT, CDR2 YNNKEL (reference sequence). This CDR3 comprises 16 residues. Trimming pared 2 bases from V and 2 bases from J, leaving 13 bases between. CDR3: CASSQRLGHPYNEQFF. CDR3 in DNA: TGTGCCAGCAGCCAACGGCTAGGCCATCCCTACAATGAGCAGTTCTTC.

The chain recombines TRBV11-2 with TRBJ2-2; no clear D gene. The CDR3 has 17 amino acids. Trimming removed 2 bases from V and 1 base from J, with 14 bases in between. The germline gives CDR1 SGHAT, CDR2 FQNNGV. This chain's CDR3 is CASSLTRNSGNTGELFF. The CDR3, as DNA: TGTGCCAGCAGCTTAACCCGGAACTCAGGGAACACCGGGGAGCTGTTTTTT.

The V gene is TRBV2, the J gene TRBJ2-7, with D perhaps matching TRBD1 (6 bases). The CDR3 has 14 residues. V was cut by 7 bases and J by 0 bases, with 13 bases left in between. Germline loops: CDR1 SNHLY, CDR2 FYNNEI. The CDR3 sequence is CASKGVSSSYEQYF. CDR3 DNA: TGTGCCAGCAAGGGGGTGTCTAGCTCCTACGAGCAGTACTTC.